These 32 T cell receptor beta chains originate from one sample sequenced in a study of blood T cell repertoires in COVID-19. Some clones are missing from TCRdb's copy, which holds only in-frame ones; the method was immunoSEQ multiplex PCR. Among over 30,000 clones listed, 81% were seen once. The sequenced sample was peripheral blood. All receptors come from a man older than 75 with active or convalescent COVID-19.

The genes are TRBV27 and TRBJ1-5; D gene ambiguous. The germline V gene encodes CDR1 MNHEY and CDR2 SMNVEV (reference sequence). The length of the CDR3 is 14 residues. Trimming stripped 4 bases from V and 3 bases from J, with 10 bases between. The CDR3 region has the DNA TGTGCCAGCAGTTCGGGGAAAAACAATCAGCCCCAGCATTTT. It specifies CASSSGKNNQPQHF.

The J gene is TRBJ1-1, the V gene TRBV6-2 or TRBV6-3; D call uncertain. CDR3 size: 14 residues. Germline values: CDR1 MNHEY, CDR2 SVGEGT. The ends were cut back, 2 bases at V and 0 bases at J, with 7 bases in the middle. The CDR3 loop is CASSYPNLNTEAFF. CDR3 sequence (DNA): TGTGCCAGCAGTTACCCCAATTTGAACACTGAAGCTTTCTTT.

By proportion, this clone is medium-sized (0.01 to 0.1%). The rearrangement uses TRBV5-4 and TRBJ1-2; 9 nucleotides agree with TRBD1. There are 15 residues in the CDR3. The germline CDR1 and CDR2 sequences are SGHNT and YYREEE (reference sequence). Trimming at V came to 4 bases and at J to 4 bases, leaving 8 bases not matched to a gene. Here the CDR3 DNA reads TGTGCCAGCAGCGCCCCGGGACAGGGTATCTATGGCTACACCTTC. Its translation: CASSAPGQGIYGYTF.

The chain links TRBV11-2 to TRBJ2-1; 14 bases are a match to TRBD2. The CDR3 extends over 15 amino acids. V dropped 5 bases and J dropped 9; count of bases not matched to a gene: 6. Looked up from germline, CDR1 is SGHAT and CDR2 is FQNNGV. In nucleotides, the CDR3 is TGTGCCAGCAGCCAAAGACTAGCGGGAGGGGGTGAGCAGTTCTTC. This sequence encodes CASSQRLAGGGEQFF. Full variable domain (rest looked up from reference TRBV11-2 and TRBJ2-1): EAGVAQSPRYKIIEKRQSVAFWCNPISGHATLYWYQQILGQGPKLLIQFQNNGVVDDSQLPKDRFSAERLKGVDSTLKIQPAKLEDSAVYLCASSQRLAGGGEQFFGPGTRLTVL.

This clone appeared a single time. CDR3 sequence: CAIMEVASREQFF. CDR3 nucleotide sequence: TGTGCCATCATGGAGGTGGCTAGTCGTGAGCAGTTCTTC. V usage is TRBV10-3 and J usage is TRBJ2-1, with a tentative D call TRBD2 (5 bases). The V gene's germline CDR1 is ENHRY and CDR2 SYGVKD. This CDR3 has 13 residues. V was pared by 7 bases and J by 9 bases, with 16 bases between.

The rearrangement links TRBV9 to TRBJ2-7, with D unresolved. The CDR3 runs 14 residues. Germline CDR1 and CDR2: SGDLS and YYNGEE. V was clipped by 0 bases and J by 3 bases, with 10 bases between them. In DNA form, the CDR3 reads TGTGCCAGCAGCGTAGGGGTGGGCATCTACGAGCAGTACTTC. It is translated as CASSVGVGIYEQYF.

Only one count was recorded for this clone. The CDR3 nucleotides are TGTGCCATCAGTCCGCAGGGCCCCGAGCAGTACTTC. Translated: CAISPQGPEQYF. This sequence joins TRBV10-3 and TRBJ2-7; tentative D call: TRBD1 (5 bases). This CDR3 is built from 12 residues. Trimming cost V 5 bases and J 6 bases, with 11 bases left between them. Germline lookup yields CDR1 ENHRY and CDR2 SYGVKD.

This chain connects TRBV28 to TRBJ1-1; D may be TRBD1 (5 bases). The CDR3 contains 14 residues. Germline V gene sequence: CDR1 MDHEN, CDR2 SYDVKM. V gave up 6 bases and J gave up 4 bases, with 15 bases separating them. The CDR3 coding sequence is TGTGCCAGCAGCCTGAGGCAGGGCGGCACTGAAGCTTTCTTT. Its translation is CASSLRQGGTEAFF.

The chain combines TRBV2 with TRBJ2-7; D uncertain. Trimming pared 8 bases from V and 1 base from J, leaving 6 bases between. CDR3 size: 11 residues. Germline V gene sequence: CDR1 SNHLY, CDR2 FYNNEI. The CDR3 DNA sequence: TGTGCCAGCGGCTCTTCCTACGAGCAGTACTTC. Amino acid sequence: CASGSSYEQYF.

The rearrangement joins TRBV7-2 to TRBJ2-5, with 7 positions matching TRBD1. This CDR3 has 14 residues. After removal of 5 bases from V and 2 bases from J, the junction contained 5 bases not matched to a gene. Germline lookup yields CDR1 SGHTA and CDR2 FQGNSA. The CDR3 sequence: CASSPADRQETQYF. The DNA for the CDR3 is TGTGCCAGCAGCCCCGCGGACAGGCAAGAGACCCAGTACTTC.

This CDR3 is CASTPRGGSADTQYF. The CDR3 coding sequence is TGTGCCAGCACCCCTAGGGGAGGGTCTGCAGATACGCAGTATTTT. This chain joins TRBV6-5 and TRBJ2-3; 7 positions agree with TRBD2. The CDR3 contains 15 residues. The trim removed 7 bases at V and 4 bases at J, leaving 11 bases unmatched. In germline, CDR1 is MNHEY, CDR2 SVGAGI.

By sample share, this clone is medium-sized. The chain links TRBV7-7 to TRBJ1-6; D ambiguous. The CDR3 is 22 residues long. Germline V gives CDR1 SSHAT, CDR2 FNYEAQ (reference sequence). The V gene lost 2 bases and the J gene lost 8 bases, with 34 bases spanning the gap. Here the CDR3 DNA reads TGTGCCAGCAGCTTAATATTCCCCCGGCCCTCGCTATATCTGGGGAGGCATTCACCCCTCCACTTT. It translates to CASSLIFPRPSLYLGRHSPLHF.

V usage is TRBV25-1 and J usage is TRBJ2-2; D is unclear. Between the trimmed V and J ends, which lost 6 bases and 2 bases, there was a span of 13 bases. The CDR3 spans 15 residues. Germline lookup yields CDR1 MGHDK and CDR2 SYGVNS. The CDR3 reads CASSTLAGNTGELFF. In DNA, the CDR3 is TGTGCCAGCAGCACCCTCGCAGGAAACACCGGGGAGCTGTTTTTT.

V usage is TRBV7-2 and J usage is TRBJ2-7; a possible D gene is TRBD1 (6 bases). The CDR3 loop spans 15 amino acids. V shed 8 bases and J shed 6 bases, with 23 bases lying between them. Germline assignment: CDR1 SGHTA and CDR2 FQGNSA. CDR3 DNA: TGTGCCAGCGGGACCCAAAGAGGGGGTTTGGGCGAGCAGTACTTC. This gives the protein CASGTQRGGLGEQYF.

This chain joins TRBV5-5 and TRBJ2-2; the D gene is possibly TRBD1 (6 bases). Germline V CDR1 and CDR2: SGHKS, YYEKEE (reference sequence). Trimming pared 0 bases from V and 8 bases from J, leaving 14 bases between. CDR3 length: 15 amino acids. The DNA of the CDR3 is TGTGCCAGCAGCTTGGGACAGGAACCAAGTGGGGAGCTGTTTTTT. Encoded protein: CASSLGQEPSGELFF.

CDR3 sequence reads: CASSMGLAGGIQFF. CDR3 nucleotide sequence: TGTGCCAGTAGTATGGGGCTAGCGGGAGGGATACAGTTCTTC. V is TRBV19 and J is TRBJ2-1; 12 nucleotides line up with TRBD2. Losses at the gene ends were 3 bases for V and 13 bases for J; bases not matched to a gene: 7. The CDR3 has 14 residues. Germline loops: CDR1 LNHDA, CDR2 SQIVND (reference sequence).

The rearrangement joins TRBV9 to TRBJ2-3, with D possibly matching TRBD2 (6 bases). Germline lookup yields CDR1 SGDLS and CDR2 YYNGEE. The germline V and J ends were trimmed by 0 bases and 3 bases, with 11 bases remaining between them. CDR3 length: 15 residues. The CDR3 loop reads CASSVVLGGTDTQYF. As DNA, the CDR3 is TGTGCCAGCAGCGTAGTACTAGGAGGGACAGATACGCAGTATTTT.

The gene calls are TRBV11-3 and TRBJ1-1, with a weak D call TRBD1 (5 bases). This CDR3 has 15 amino acids. Trimming took off 6 bases at V and 6 bases at J, with 20 bases between the two ends. Germline CDR1 SGHNT, CDR2 YENEEA. CDR3 in amino acids: CASSDLSVWGAEAFF. Here the CDR3 DNA reads TGTGCCAGCAGTGATCTTAGCGTCTGGGGGGCTGAAGCTTTCTTT.

V is TRBV9 and J is TRBJ1-1; 7 bases line up with TRBD1. The CDR3 consists of 13 residues. V was clipped by 4 bases and J by 7 bases; unmatched bases: 7. From germline, CDR1 is SGDLS and CDR2 YYNGEE. As DNA, the CDR3 is TGTGCCAGCAGCCAGGGGACAGAGGGTGAAGCTTTCTTT. Amino acid sequence: CASSQGTEGEAFF.

The CDR3, as DNA: TGTGCCAGCAGCGTAGGGGGCAGCAATATCGAAGCTTTCTTT. Translation: CASSVGGSNIEAFF. This chain joins TRBV9 and TRBJ1-1; the D gene is possibly TRBD1 (5 bases). The CDR3 extends over 14 amino acids. V lost 0 bases and J 8 bases, leaving 14 bases between the germline ends. Germline V gives CDR1 SGDLS, CDR2 YYNGEE.

The chain uses TRBV6-5 and TRBJ2-2; 7 bases align to TRBD1. Germline V CDR1 and CDR2: MNHEY, SVGAGI. The CDR3 covers 15 residues. J gave up 5 bases and V 6 bases, and 9 bases lay outside the gene matches. CDR3 coding DNA: TGTGCCAGCAGCAATACTTTCAGGGGGACCGGGGAGCTGTTTTTT. This gives the protein CASSNTFRGTGELFF.

This chain uses TRBV29-1 with TRBJ2-7; 11 nucleotides align to TRBD1. The V gene end was trimmed by 3 bases and the J gene end by 4 bases; junction bases not matched to a gene: 5. From germline, CDR1 is SQVTM and CDR2 ANQGSEA. This CDR3 has 14 amino acids. CDR3 DNA sequence: TGCAGCGTTGACGGGACAGGGGGGTGGTACGAGCAGTACTTC. Encoded protein: CSVDGTGGWYEQYF.

The J gene is TRBJ1-1, the V gene TRBV18; a possible D gene is TRBD1 (6 bases). The V end lost 4 bases, the J end lost 0 bases, and 9 bases lay between the germline ends. CDR1 and CDR2 from the germline V gene are KGHSH and LQKENI. CDR3 length equals 14 residues. The CDR3 DNA follows: TGTGCCAGCTCACAAGGACAGATGAACACTGAAGCTTTCTTT. The encoded protein is CASSQGQMNTEAFF.

The chain uses TRBV7-2 and TRBJ1-5, with TRBD1 matching 7 bases. This CDR3 is 15 amino acids long. V lost 1 base, J lost 7 bases, and 7 bases stayed unmatched. Germline CDR1 and CDR2: SGHTA and FQGNSA. The CDR3 here is CASSLDRGYDQPQHF. The CDR3 DNA is TGTGCCAGCAGCTTAGACAGGGGTTACGACCAGCCCCAGCATTTT.

This chain uses TRBV6-5 with TRBJ1-6; D remains unclear. Germline lookup yields CDR1 MNHEY and CDR2 SVGAGI. The CDR3 consists of 13 residues. V was clipped by 5 bases and J by 9 bases, with 11 bases between them. The chain's CDR3 is CASSIASTSPLHF. Written as DNA, the CDR3 is TGTGCCAGCAGTATCGCGTCCACTTCACCCCTCCACTTT.

This chain connects TRBV3-1 (or the pseudogene TRBV3-2) to TRBJ1-2, with 8 bases lining up with TRBD1. Germline V gene data show CDR1 as LGHDT and CDR2 as YNNKEL (reference sequence). CDR3 length: 14 residues. V shed 4 bases, J shed 11 bases, and the junction held 12 bases outside the gene matches. CDR3 coding DNA: TGTGCCAGCAGCCCGAGGACAGGGCCGTGGAAATACACCTTC. Amino acid sequence: CASSPRTGPWKYTF.

The chain employs TRBV20-1 and TRBJ2-7; 9 bases map to TRBD2. V shed 3 bases, J shed 1 base, and the junction held 4 bases outside the gene matches. CDR3 length: 14 residues. Germline V gene lookup returns CDR1 DFQATT and CDR2 SNEGSKA (reference sequence). In DNA, the CDR3 is TGCAGTGCTAGTAGCGGGAGAAGGTCCTACGAGCAGTACTTC. Residues: CSASSGRRSYEQYF.

A single count supports this clone. The chain employs TRBV7-6 and TRBJ2-7, with TRBD2 matching over 11 bases. CDR1 SGHVS and CDR2 FNYEAQ come from the germline V gene. The CDR3 has 15 residues. V dropped 4 bases and J dropped 4; count of bases not matched to a gene: 6. CDR3 DNA: TGTGCCAGCAGCTCACGTAGCGGGGGGGCTTACGAGCAGTACTTC. This gives the protein CASSSRSGGAYEQYF. Drawing the rest from reference TRBV7-6 and TRBJ2-7, the complete variable domain is GAGVSQSPRYKVTKRGQDVALRCDPISGHVSLYWYRQALGQGPEFLTYFNYEAQQDKSGLPNDRFSAERPEGSISTLTIQRTEQRDSAMYRCASSSRSGGAYEQYFGPGTRLTVT.

This clone was observed once. The chain recombines TRBV15 with TRBJ1-5; D is unclear. CDR1 is LNHNV and CDR2 is YYDKDF in the germline V gene (reference sequence). This CDR3 contains 12 residues. Trimming took 7 bases from V and 11 from J, leaving 15 bases between them. For the CDR3, the DNA is TGTGCCACCACCTTACGGGTCAAGACCCAGCATTTT. Protein product: CATTLRVKTQHF.

This chain connects TRBV19 to TRBJ2-6; 7 bases map to TRBD2. Looked up from germline, CDR1 is LNHDA and CDR2 is SQIVND (reference sequence). Unmatched junction bases numbered 12, after V lost 4 bases and J lost 3 bases. The CDR3 loop spans 18 amino acids. CDR3 in amino acids: CASSKDSQGGLGANVLTF. The CDR3 DNA reads as TGTGCCAGTAGTAAAGACTCGCAGGGAGGGCTTGGGGCCAACGTCCTGACTTTC.

As DNA, the CDR3 is TGTGCCAGTAGTGATTCCCCCCACGGGGTAGATACGCAGTATTTT. Translated: CASSDSPHGVDTQYF. The chain couples TRBV19 to TRBJ2-3; tentatively, D is TRBD2 (5 bases). V lost 5 bases and J 5 bases, leaving 17 bases between the germline ends. Germline CDR1 and CDR2: LNHDA and SQIVND (reference sequence). The CDR3 covers 15 residues. The full variable domain, in which reference TRBV19 and TRBJ2-3 provide the parts outside the CDR3, is DGGITQSPKYLFRKEGQNVTLSCEQNLNHDAMYWYRQDPGQGLRLIYYSQIVNDFQKGDIAEGYSVSREKKESFPLTVTSAQKNPTAFYLCASSDSPHGVDTQYFGPGTRLTVL.

The rearrangement uses TRBV5-6 and TRBJ2-5, with D possibly matching TRBD1 (6 bases). Per the germline V gene, CDR1 is SGHDT and CDR2 is YYEEEE. The CDR3 is 13 amino acids. Trimming removed 2 bases from V and 4 bases from J, with 9 bases in between. The CDR3 nucleotides are TGTGCCAGCAGCTTTGGGGGCTCAGAGACCCAGTACTTC. Translating it yields CASSFGGSETQYF.